The clone carrying this TCR beta chain was seen a handful of times. Its specificity is not known. The data belong to a study of T-cell reconstitution after alpha-beta-depleted transplantation in children. Whole-study findings and limits: A year post-transplant, T-cell counts and diversity derived mostly from newly produced T cells. Expanded clones from the graft, numbering several hundred, reportedly supplied alpha-beta T cells about two months after transplant.

Molecular barcoding with unique molecular identifiers was used for the TCRbeta library. A single record per CDR3 protein comes from TCRdb applying MiXCR to the PCR reads. The sample shows about 16,000 distinct CDR3 sequences, roughly 8.2% of them seen only once. The sequence came from a boy less than two years old who had a stem cell transplant for Wiskott-Aldrich syndrome, so the T cells may come from the graft donor. This specimen was PBMCs, mostly from graft donor cells, taken 60 days after TCRalphabeta/CD19-depleted stem cell transplant.

CDR3 loop: CASSFGRGMTGANVLTF. The DNA of the CDR3 is TGTGCCAGCAGTTTCGGCAGGGGGATGACTGGGGCCAACGTCCTGACTTTC. The chain has TRBV12-3 or TRBV12-4 and TRBJ2-6; 7 positions match TRBD1. This CDR3 spans 17 amino acids. The V segment lost 3 bases and the J segment 2 bases; nucleotides outside the gene matches: 7.